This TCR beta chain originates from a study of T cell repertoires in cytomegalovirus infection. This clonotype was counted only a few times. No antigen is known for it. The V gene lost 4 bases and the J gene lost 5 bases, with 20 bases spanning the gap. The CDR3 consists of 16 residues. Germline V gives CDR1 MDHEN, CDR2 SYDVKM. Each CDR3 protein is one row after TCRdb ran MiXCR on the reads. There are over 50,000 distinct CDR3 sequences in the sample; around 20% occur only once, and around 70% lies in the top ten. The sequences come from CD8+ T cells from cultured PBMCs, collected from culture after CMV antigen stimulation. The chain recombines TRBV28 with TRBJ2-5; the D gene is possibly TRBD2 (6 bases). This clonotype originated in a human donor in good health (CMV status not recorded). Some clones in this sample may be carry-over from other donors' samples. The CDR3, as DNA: TGTGCCAGCAGTTACTACGGGGGAACGTCGTGGGAGACCCAGTACTTC. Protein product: CASSYYGGTSWETQYF.